This T cell receptor (beta chain) came from a study of PD-1 blockade in classical Hodgkin lymphoma (dated by TCRdb to between 2020 and 2021). Broadly, across the study: Nivolumab dosing was 3 mg/kg intravenously every 2 weeks, continuing until either disease progression or unacceptable toxicity. A peripheral blood immune signature of response to PD-1 blockade in classical Hodgkin lymphoma was defined using TCR beta sequencing and CyTOF.

V is reduced by 7 bases and J by 3 bases, leaving a spacing of 11 bases between them. Taken from the germline V gene, the CDR1 and CDR2 loops are SGDLS and YYNGEE. From the cysteine up to the phenylalanine, the CDR3 has a length of 13 residues. Only the CDR3 DNA is retained, 39 bases long and in frame from the first base. About this clone itself: This clone's antigen is unknown. It has no much larger one-base neighbor in the sample; base qualities were not kept.

Genomic DNA was isolated using the Qiagen DNeasy kit from unsorted PBMCs as well as from negatively selected CD4+ and CD8+ fractions. TCR beta CDR3 regions were amplified by immunoSEQ multiplex PCR using primers annealing to V and J segments. Amplification bias was minimized using a synthetic immune receptor repertoire, and residual bias was removed computationally after sequencing. Per the original workflow: Repertoire diversity was quantified as the Shannon entropy index using custom Python scripts. Unsorted, CD4+ and CD8+ repertoires were analyzed separately, except in combined analyses where CD4+ and CD8+ sequences were merged in silico. Clonal expansion was defined as a frequency increase of at least 2-fold after treatment compared with C1D1, and clones undetected at baseline were assigned a pseudocount of 0.5. Clones with 0 or 1 copy at C1D1 were classified as singleton clones, and clones with 2 or more copies were classified as non-singleton clones. Clones expanded in unsorted samples were annotated as CD4+, CD8+ or unknown by matching protein sequences in sorted samples from the same patient. Wilcoxon tests on paired samples were used to test diversity changes from C1D1 to C4D1. Entries here come from immuneACCESS through TCRdb and include only in-frame sequences with V and J called. Some clones fail to appear in such tables; in the studies checked, an unresolved V gene covers under half of the shortfall, and the cause of the remainder is unknown. That table is the source of V, J and clone size, and D and trimming were worked out from the DNA. The sample table lists tens of thousands of clones, around nine tenths of them with a count of one. The top ten constitute roughly a tenth of the sample.

The investigation overall reported the following: Patients starting nivolumab less than 1 year after ASCT had lower diversity and were excluded from later analyses to avoid confounding by immune reconstitution. Trial patients with a complete response had baseline diversity similar to that of newly diagnosed patients, while partial responders and progressors had significantly lower diversity. CD4+ but not CD8+ TCR diversity rose significantly by C4D1 (p=0.0027 vs p=0.16), most apparent in complete responders (p=0.02). Baseline TCR diversity was reported as lower in newly diagnosed patients than in healthy donors, and lower still in relapsed/refractory patients. Only a single clinical trial cohort was studied, and what caused the repertoire differences, possibly disease activity or prior therapy, remained undefined.

The time point label of this sample denotes: cycle 1 day 1 (C1D1), immediately before nivolumab initiation. Relapse after autologous stem cell transplantation had occurred in all trial patients, and cohorts A, B and C were distinguished by prior brentuximab vedotin exposure. The trial cohort was composed of 56 patients with relapsed/refractory classical Hodgkin lymphoma, for whom complete response, partial response or progressive disease was recorded as best overall response. Single-agent nivolumab was administered to trial patients in the multi-cohort phase II CheckMate 205 trial. Best overall response was determined by an independent review committee according to the 2007 International Working Group response criteria. PBMCs from the trial were collected at three points: immediately before nivolumab initiation (C1D1), and during therapy at cycle 2 day 1 and cycle 4 day 1. Peripheral blood was collected in 8 mL Vacutainer Cell Preparation Tubes, from which PBMCs were isolated by centrifugation and then cryopreserved.

Sequencing used peripheral blood mononuclear cells (PBMCs), obtained at baseline. The sequence was collected from a human donor with classical Hodgkin lymphoma. The chain links TRBV9 with TRBJ2-1; the D region possibly corresponds to TRBD1 (6 bases align). In nucleotide form, the sequence is TGTGCCAGCGGGGGCGCCTTCTACAATGAGCAGTTCTTC. The translation is CASGGAFYNEQFF.